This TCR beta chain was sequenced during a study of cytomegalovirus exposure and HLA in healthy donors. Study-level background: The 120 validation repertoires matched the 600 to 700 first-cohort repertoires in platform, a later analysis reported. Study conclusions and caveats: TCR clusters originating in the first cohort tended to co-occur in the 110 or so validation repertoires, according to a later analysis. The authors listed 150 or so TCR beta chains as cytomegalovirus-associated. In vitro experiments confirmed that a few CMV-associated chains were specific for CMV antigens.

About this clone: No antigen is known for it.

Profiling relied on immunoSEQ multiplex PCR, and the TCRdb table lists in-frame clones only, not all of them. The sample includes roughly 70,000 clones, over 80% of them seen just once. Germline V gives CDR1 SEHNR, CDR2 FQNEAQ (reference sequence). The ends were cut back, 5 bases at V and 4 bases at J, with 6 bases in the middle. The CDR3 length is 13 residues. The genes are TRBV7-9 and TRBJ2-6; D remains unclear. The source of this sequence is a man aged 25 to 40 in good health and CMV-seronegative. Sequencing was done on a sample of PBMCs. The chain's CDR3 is CASSPVGANVLTF. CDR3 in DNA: TGTGCCAGCAGCCCGGTCGGGGCCAACGTCCTGACTTTC. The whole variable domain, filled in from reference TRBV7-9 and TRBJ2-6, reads DTGVSQNPRHKITKRGQNVTFRCDPISEHNRLYWYRQTLGQGPEFLTYFQNEAQLEKSRLLSDRFSAERPKGSFSTLEIQRTEQGDSAMYLCASSPVGANVLTFGAGSRLTVL.